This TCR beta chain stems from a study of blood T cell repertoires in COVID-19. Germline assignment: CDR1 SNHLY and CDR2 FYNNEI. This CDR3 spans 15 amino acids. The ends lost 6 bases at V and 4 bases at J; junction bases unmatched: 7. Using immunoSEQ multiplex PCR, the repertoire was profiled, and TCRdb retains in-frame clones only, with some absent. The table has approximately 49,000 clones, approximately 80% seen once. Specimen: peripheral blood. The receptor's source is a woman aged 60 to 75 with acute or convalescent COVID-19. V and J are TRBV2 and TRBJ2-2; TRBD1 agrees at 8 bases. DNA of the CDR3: TGTGCCAGCAGGGGACAGGTGTCATCCACCGGGGAGCTGTTTTTT. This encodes CASRGQVSSTGELFF.